These 30 T cell receptor beta chains were all obtained from the same sample, sequenced in a study of regulatory T cells in long-lasting Graves disease. Through Arm-PCR of CDR3 regions and iRepertoire HTBI primers, TCR beta libraries were built. TCRdb ran MiXCR on the multiplex PCR reads and lists one entry per CDR3 protein. Here the sample spans 300,000 to 400,000 distinct CDR3 sequences, 16% being singletons. Time point reported: newly diagnosed GD, antithyroid drugs for less than 3 months. Extracted PBMC RNA gave rise to the TCR library. These data were also filed under a second study, of T cells in Graves' hyperthyroidism and ophthalmopathy.

This specimen consisted of peripheral blood mononuclear cells (PBMCs), obtained at new diagnosis, from a patient treated with antithyroid drugs. The receptors were sampled from a man aged 35 to 55 with Graves disease.

This clonotype has a count of ten or more. J is TRBJ1-6 and V is TRBV11-2; no clear D gene. Germline CDR1 and CDR2: SGHAT and FQNNGV. V was cut by 4 bases and J by 6 bases, with 10 bases left in between. The CDR3 spans 14 residues. CDR3 in amino acids: CASSSGSVNSPLHF. CDR3 DNA: TGTGCCAGCAGCTCTGGATCAGTTAATTCACCCCTCCACTTT. Full variable domain (rest looked up from reference TRBV11-2 and TRBJ1-6): EAGVAQSPRYKIIEKRQSVAFWCNPISGHATLYWYQQILGQGPKLLIQFQNNGVVDDSQLPKDRFSAERLKGVDSTLKIQPAKLEDSAVYLCASSSGSVNSPLHFGNGTRLTVT.

A word on this clonotype: This likely came from a read error, as a far larger clone is one base away. The rearrangement joins TRBV9 to TRBJ2-1; a weak D match, TRBD1 (6 bases). The ends were cut back, 3 bases at V and 13 bases at J, with 17 bases in the middle. Germline V gene sequence: CDR1 SGDLS, CDR2 YYNGEE. The CDR3 has 13 amino acids. Here the CDR3 DNA reads TGTGCCAGCAGCGGACAGGCTTTGGAGACCCAGTTCTTC. Protein product: CASSGQALETQFF.

This clonotype was recorded many times. This sequence joins TRBV5-6 and TRBJ2-1; D is uncertain. The length of the CDR3 is 13 residues. Trimming removed 2 bases from V and 3 bases from J, with 6 bases in between. Looked up from germline, CDR1 is SGHDT and CDR2 is YYEEEE. CDR3 loop: CASSFGLYNEQFF. CDR3 bases: TGTGCCAGCAGCTTTGGGCTCTACAATGAGCAGTTCTTC. The whole variable domain, filled in from reference TRBV5-6 and TRBJ2-1, reads DAGVTQSPTHLIKTRGQQVTLRCSPKSGHDTVSWYQQALGQGPQFIFQYYEEEERQRGNFPDRFSGHQFPNYSSELNVNALLLGDSALYLCASSFGLYNEQFFGPGTRLTVL.

This clonotype was counted a few times. The chain is built from TRBV30 and TRBJ2-1; 8 bases fit TRBD2. Unmatched junction bases numbered 9, after V lost 8 bases and J lost 6 bases. The CDR3 covers 13 residues. Germline V gene data show CDR1 as GTSNPN and CDR2 as SVGIG (reference sequence). The CDR3 sequence is CARGRGGGNEQFF. The CDR3 DNA is TGTGCCCGCGGACGGGGGGGTGGCAATGAGCAGTTCTTC.

In DNA form, the CDR3 reads TGTGCCAGCAGCGCCAATCAGGGGTTGGGCGAAAAACTGTTTTTT. Its protein product is CASSANQGLGEKLFF. V usage is TRBV9 and J usage is TRBJ1-4; a possible D gene is TRBD1 (6 bases). This CDR3 has 15 residues. CDR1 and CDR2 from the germline V gene are SGDLS and YYNGEE. V lost 3 bases and J lost 8, with 17 bases in between.

This clonotype was counted many times. V gene TRBV6-2 or TRBV6-3 combines with J gene TRBJ2-5; D is unclear. The V end was cut by 5 bases, the J end by 5 bases, with 12 bases between. CDR1 and CDR2 from the germline V gene are MNHEY and SVGEGT. The CDR3 totals 13 residues. The CDR3 bases are TGTGCCAGCAGTCCTTATCTCCAGGAGACCCAGTACTTC. Translated: CASSPYLQETQYF.

The V gene is TRBV7-9, the J gene TRBJ2-3; TRBD2 aligns across 7 bases. With V trimmed by 2 bases and J by 2 bases, 7 bases remained unmatched. Looked up from germline, CDR1 is SEHNR and CDR2 is FQNEAQ (reference sequence). The CDR3 has 16 residues. The chain's CDR3 is CASSLTGGGFTDTQYF. CDR3 nucleotide sequence: TGTGCCAGCAGCTTAACGGGCGGGGGTTTCACAGATACGCAGTATTTT.

J is TRBJ2-7 and V is TRBV29-1; D uncertain. The V end was cut by 4 bases, the J end by 1 base, with 17 bases between. Germline V gene sequence: CDR1 SQVTM, CDR2 ANQGSEA. CDR3 length: 15 amino acids. Here the CDR3 reads CSVVASEDASYEQYF. DNA for the CDR3: TGCAGCGTTGTTGCATCAGAGGATGCGTCCTACGAGCAGTACTTC.

J is TRBJ2-5 and V is TRBV20-1, with a tentative D call TRBD2 (5 bases). The germline V gene encodes CDR1 DFQATT and CDR2 SNEGSKA (reference sequence). The CDR3 spans 12 residues. V lost 6 bases and J lost 7, with 15 bases in between. The CDR3 nucleotides read TGCAGTGCCCGGGTCGTTGGAGGGACCCAGTACTTC. Its translation is CSARVVGGTQYF.

There are many counts of this clonotype. The CDR3 bases are TGTGCCAGCCAAAAGGGGGTACACTCCTACGAGCAGTACTTC. Protein sequence: CASQKGVHSYEQYF. This chain connects TRBV18 to TRBJ2-7; the D gene is possibly TRBD1 (6 bases). The V and J ends lost 8 bases and 0 bases respectively, with 14 bases between them. This CDR3 spans 14 amino acids. In germline, CDR1 is KGHSH, CDR2 LQKENI.

This clonotype was counted ten times or more. V usage is TRBV6-1 and J usage is TRBJ2-2; D gene uncertain. This CDR3 region has 14 residues. CDR1 and CDR2 (germline): MNHNS, SASEGT. V was pared by 2 bases and J by 0 bases, with 4 bases between. This CDR3 is CASSEQPNTGELFF. In nucleotides, the CDR3 is TGTGCCAGCAGTGAACAACCGAACACCGGGGAGCTGTTTTTT.

A few counts support this clonotype. The chain links TRBV24-1 to TRBJ2-5; 9 bases align to TRBD2. CDR3 size: 16 residues. CDR1 and CDR2 from the germline V gene are KGHDR and SFDVKD. The V gene end was trimmed by 5 bases and the J gene end by 4 bases; junction bases not matched to a gene: 10. The CDR3, as DNA: TGTGCCACCAGTGGGCGGGAGGGGGATGGACGAGAGACCCAGTACTTC. Encoded protein: CATSGREGDGRETQYF.

This chain uses TRBV28 with TRBJ2-1; 12 bases fit TRBD2. The V gene's germline CDR1 is MDHEN and CDR2 SYDVKM. The CDR3 is made up of 15 amino acids. Losses at the gene ends were 4 bases for V and 8 bases for J; bases not matched to a gene: 6. The CDR3 nucleotides are TGTGCCAGCAGTTCCTCTAGCGGGGGGGCCGATGAGCAGTTCTTC. This sequence encodes CASSSSSGGADEQFF.

Concerning this clonotype: A single base separates this from a much larger clone, so it may be a read error. This chain joins TRBV28 and TRBJ2-1; tentatively, D is TRBD2 (6 bases). The V gene lost 4 bases and the J gene lost 10 bases, with 20 bases spanning the gap. CDR1 MDHEN and CDR2 SYDVKM come from the germline V gene. CDR3 length: 15 amino acids. This CDR3 is CASSSTTGLLNEQFF. The DNA of the CDR3 is TGTGCCAGCAGTTCAACCACGGGACTCTTGAACGAGCAGTTCTTC. The full variable domain, in which reference TRBV28 and TRBJ2-1 provide the parts outside the CDR3, is DVKVTQSSRYLVKRTGEKVFLECVQDMDHENMFWYRQDPGLGLRLIYFSYDVKMKEKGDIPEGYSVSREKKERFSLILESASTNQTSMYLCASSSTTGLLNEQFFGPGTRLTVL.

The chain couples TRBV19 to TRBJ1-2; 8 nucleotides align to TRBD1. V dropped 5 bases and J dropped 7; count of bases not matched to a gene: 6. From germline, CDR1 is LNHDA and CDR2 SQIVND (reference sequence). This CDR3 is built from 13 residues. CDR3: CASSYGQGPGYTF. The CDR3 DNA reads as TGTGCCAGTAGTTACGGACAGGGCCCTGGCTACACCTTC.

This clonotype was counted ten times or more. The V call is TRBV29-1, the J call TRBJ2-5; TRBD2 is a possible D gene (6 bases). CDR1 and CDR2 from the germline V gene are SQVTM and ANQGSEA. This CDR3 is built from 14 residues. Trimming stripped 5 bases from V and 5 bases from J, with 18 bases between. Here the CDR3 DNA reads TGCAGCGTTTCCTCCGAACTCGGGGGTGAGACCCAGTACTTC. Amino acids: CSVSSELGGETQYF.

V and J are TRBV6-2 or TRBV6-3 and TRBJ1-6; TRBD1 aligns across 8 bases. Germline V gene data show CDR1 as MNHEY and CDR2 as SVGEGT. J was trimmed by 0 bases and V by 5 bases; bases with no gene match: 15. The CDR3 covers 20 residues. As DNA, the CDR3 is TGTGCCAGCAGTGAAGTGAGCACAGGGGGGAGCAGCTCCTATAATTCACCCCTCCACTTT. This encodes CASSEVSTGGSSSYNSPLHF.

The chain combines TRBV2 with TRBJ1-2; 7 bases fit TRBD1. The CDR3 length is 14 residues. Germline V gene lookup returns CDR1 SNHLY and CDR2 FYNNEI. The junction had 5 bases not matched to a gene; V was cut back by 1 base and J by 6 bases. The CDR3 DNA is TGTGCCAGCAGTGAAGGACAGGGTTGGGATGGCTACACCTTC. It codes for CASSEGQGWDGYTF.

In its sample, this clonotype was seen many times. The chain links TRBV6-2 or TRBV6-3 to TRBJ2-7; D may be TRBD1 (6 bases). Per the germline V gene, CDR1 is MNHEY and CDR2 is SVGEGT. Trimming left V 0 bases short and J 4 bases short, with 16 bases between. The CDR3 totals 16 residues. CDR3 coding DNA: TGTGCCAGCAGTTACTCCTGGGCAGGGGAGTTATACGAGCAGTACTTC. The encoded protein is CASSYSWAGELYEQYF.

This clonotype was recorded many times. This chain connects TRBV4-2 to TRBJ2-1, with D perhaps matching TRBD1 (6 bases). The CDR3 extends over 17 amino acids. Between the trimmed V and J ends, which lost 2 bases and 4 bases, there was a span of 18 bases. Germline V lookup: CDR1 LGHNA, CDR2 YNFKEQ. The CDR3 DNA follows: TGTGCCAGCAGCCAAATTTTTTCAGGGGCCGATTACAATGAGCAGTTCTTC. This codes for CASSQIFSGADYNEQFF.

This clonotype came up many times. The chain is built from TRBV6-1 and TRBJ2-7; D uncertain. The CDR3 contains 12 residues. The V and J ends lost 2 bases and 3 bases respectively, with 5 bases between them. CDR1 and CDR2 from the germline V gene are MNHNS and SASEGT. The CDR3 loop is CASSESDYEQYF. The DNA for the CDR3 is TGTGCCAGCAGTGAATCCGACTACGAGCAGTACTTC.

In its sample, this clonotype was seen many times. The gene calls are TRBV2 and TRBJ2-3; D possibly corresponds to TRBD2 (5 bases). The CDR3 runs to 14 residues. Germline assignment: CDR1 SNHLY and CDR2 FYNNEI. The V end was cut by 7 bases, the J end by 4 bases, with 15 bases between. CDR3 in DNA: TGTGCCAGCACGTTCCTAGAGGGCCCAGATACGCAGTATTTT. It encodes CASTFLEGPDTQYF.

The V call is TRBV9, the J call TRBJ2-3; D may be TRBD2 (6 bases). In germline, CDR1 is SGDLS, CDR2 YYNGEE. V lost 2 bases, J lost 2 bases, and 12 bases lay in between. This CDR3 spans 15 amino acids. The chain's CDR3 is CASSVDGSNTDTQYF. DNA for the CDR3: TGTGCCAGCAGCGTCGACGGGAGCAACACAGATACGCAGTATTTT.

This clonotype appeared many times. The V and J genes are TRBV5-1 and TRBJ1-6; TRBD1 is a possible D gene (6 bases). Germline CDR1 reads SGHRS; CDR2 reads YFSETQ. Trimming took off 0 bases at V and 7 bases at J, with 17 bases between the two ends. The CDR3 extends over 17 amino acids. DNA of the CDR3: TGCGCCAGCAGCTTGGGGCAGGGGCGCTCGGGGAATTCACCCCTCCACTTT. It codes for CASSLGQGRSGNSPLHF.

V gene TRBV11-3 combines with J gene TRBJ1-1; D is unclear. Germline-derived CDR1 and CDR2 are SGHNT and YENEEA. The CDR3 length is 16 residues. V was clipped by 4 bases and J by 5 bases, with 20 bases between them. The DNA of the CDR3 is TGTGCCAGCAGCTCACGATCACTCAACACGAGAACTGAAGCTTTCTTT. Its translation: CASSSRSLNTRTEAFF. The entire variable domain, with the rest obtained from reference TRBV11-3 and TRBJ1-1, is as follows: EAGVVQSPRYKIIEKKQPVAFWCNPISGHNTLYWYLQNLGQGPELLIRYENEEAVDDSQLPKDRFSAERLKGVDSTLKIQPAELGDSAVYLCASSSRSLNTRTEAFFGQGTRLTVV.

This clonotype was counted ten times or more. The chain combines TRBV2 with TRBJ2-5, with D possibly TRBD1 on 7 matching bases. Trimming took off 1 base at V and 7 bases at J, with 19 bases between the two ends. The CDR3 runs to 16 residues. Germline V lookup: CDR1 SNHLY, CDR2 FYNNEI. CDR3 amino acids: CASSEGSGGGARTQYF. Written as DNA, the CDR3 is TGTGCCAGCAGTGAAGGATCAGGGGGAGGCGCACGGACCCAGTACTTC.

This clonotype was recorded at least ten times. The V call is TRBV3-1, the J call TRBJ1-5; D not resolved. From germline, CDR1 is LGHDT and CDR2 YNNKEL (reference sequence). Trimming took off 3 bases at V and 4 bases at J, with 7 bases between the two ends. There are 13 residues in the CDR3. CDR3 in DNA: TGTGCCAGCAGCCAGGCATTAAATCAGCCCCAGCATTTT. Protein product: CASSQALNQPQHF.

The sample holds a few counts of this clonotype. The V call is TRBV19, the J call TRBJ1-5; D ambiguous. Germline CDR1 LNHDA, CDR2 SQIVND (reference sequence). CDR3 size: 14 residues. V gave up 3 bases and J gave up 3 bases, with 9 bases separating them. The DNA of the CDR3 is TGTGCCAGTAGTATGGAGTCAGTCAATCAGCCCCAGCATTTT. The encoded protein is CASSMESVNQPQHF.

This rearrangement joins TRBV4-3 to TRBJ2-1, with D maybe TRBD2 (6 bases). In germline, CDR1 is LGHNA, CDR2 YSLEER. Trimming left V 0 bases short and J 10 bases short, with 19 bases between. The length of the CDR3 is 16 residues. This CDR3 is CASSQDLGLTGLEQFF. Written as DNA, the CDR3 is TGCGCCAGCAGCCAAGACCTTGGACTAACGGGGTTAGAGCAGTTCTTC.

This clonotype was recorded a few times. This chain uses TRBV20-1 with TRBJ2-3, with a possible D match to TRBD2 (5 bases). The germline CDR1 and CDR2 sequences are DFQATT and SNEGSKA (reference sequence). The CDR3 is 16 residues long. V lost 0 bases and J 0 bases, leaving 13 bases between the germline ends. The CDR3 sequence: CSARDFLASSTDTQYF. The CDR3 DNA reads as TGCAGTGCTAGAGATTTTCTAGCCTCTAGCACAGATACGCAGTATTTT.